The subject of this entry is one T cell receptor (beta chain). Data came from immunoSEQ multiplex PCR; TCRdb stores just in-frame clones and leaves some out. Here the sample spans under 850,000 clones, around nine tenths being singletons. The data were obtained in a study of shared T cell receptors in the human thymus. Trimming took 7 bases from V and 4 from J; bases not matched to a gene: 11. The CDR3 covers 16 residues. Germline lookup yields CDR1 WSHSY and CDR2 SAAADI. This sample was shared with a second study, whose subject was human thymus T cells. That paper adds: During corrective heart surgery, resections were taken, and the thymus tissue came from them. Repertoires from thymus and blood appeared to show biased V and J gene usage. Related research reported highly overlapping thymic repertoires among unrelated individuals.

Sequencing was carried out using thymocytes. The receptor was isolated from a boy under two years old with a congenital heart defect. The rearrangement links TRBV10-2 to TRBJ2-3, with 10 bases that match TRBD2. CDR3 coding DNA: TGCGCCAGCAAGCCCCTAGCGGGAGAATTGGCAGATACGCAGTATTTT. It specifies CASKPLAGELADTQYF.